Below, 21 T cell receptor beta chains from the same sample are listed, as sequenced in a study of spatial heterogeneity in lung cancer. Indicated time point: sample taken at primary tumor resection. The sequenced material consisted of unsorted whole RNA from tumor, nontumor lung or frozen PBMC. One entry per CDR3 protein, called by TCRdb with MiXCR from the 5' RACE reads. The data contain 85,000 to 100,000 distinct CDR3 sequences, 12% of them seen just once; the ten biggest clones take up 35% to 50%. Sequences were derived from PBMCs, sampled at surgery. These receptors all come from a male donor with early-stage non-small cell lung cancer.

This clonotype was counted at least ten times. The chain combines TRBV4-3 with TRBJ1-1; D is perhaps TRBD1 (5 bases). This CDR3 has 17 residues. With 0 bases removed from V and 2 bases from J, the gap between germline ends came to 16 bases. Germline values: CDR1 LGHNA, CDR2 YSLEER. The CDR3 region is CASSQDPSGRTNTEAFF. The CDR3 DNA follows: TGCGCCAGCAGCCAAGACCCGTCAGGGCGCACAAACACTGAAGCTTTCTTT.

This clonotype was counted a few times. The chain joins TRBV28 to TRBJ2-3; 10 bases are shared with TRBD2. The germline V gene has CDR1 MDHEN and CDR2 SYDVKM. Losses at the gene ends were 6 bases for V and 5 bases for J; bases not matched to a gene: 8. CDR3 size: 15 residues. Here the CDR3 DNA reads TGTGCCAGCAGCCCAGCGGGGGGGCGTGGAGATACGCAGTATTTT. It is translated as CASSPAGGRGDTQYF.

This clonotype came up many times. This sequence joins TRBV7-2 and TRBJ2-3; no clear D gene. V was trimmed by 0 bases and J by 6 bases, leaving 10 bases between them. There are 14 residues in the CDR3. CDR1 is SGHTA, CDR2 FQGNSA, per germline. The CDR3 here is CASSLAAVSDTQYF. The CDR3 nucleotides read TGTGCCAGCAGCTTAGCAGCAGTATCCGATACGCAGTATTTT.

The chain combines TRBV20-1 with TRBJ1-4, with D unclear. V was shortened by 1 base and J by 8 bases, with 17 bases between the two germline ends. This CDR3 contains 15 residues. Germline CDR1 DFQATT, CDR2 SNEGSKA (reference sequence). DNA for the CDR3: TGCAGTGCTAGAGGTGCTGGGCTTTTAAGAGAAAAACTGTTTTTT. Protein product: CSARGAGLLREKLFF.

Here the CDR3 DNA reads TGTGCCAGCAGCAGCGGAGGGGGGACTACGCAGTATTTT. This translates into CASSSGGGTTQYF. The chain uses TRBV12-3 or TRBV12-4 and TRBJ2-3; D possibly uses TRBD1 or TRBD2 (6 bases each). The CDR3 covers 13 residues. V lost 6 bases and J 8 bases, leaving 15 bases between the germline ends.

The chain carries TRBV7-8 and TRBJ2-1; TRBD1 matches 8 bases. Germline CDR1 reads SGHVS; CDR2 reads FQNEAQ. The trim removed 2 bases at V and 0 bases at J, leaving 9 bases unmatched. The CDR3 runs to 18 residues. The CDR3 bases are TGTGCCAGCAGCTTACACAGGGGGATTGGGAGCTCCTACAATGAGCAGTTCTTC. It translates to CASSLHRGIGSSYNEQFF.

The chain employs TRBV24-1 and TRBJ1-4; D unresolved. Between the trimmed V and J ends, which lost 3 bases and 5 bases, there was a span of 12 bases. CDR1 and CDR2 from the germline V gene are KGHDR and SFDVKD. The CDR3 is 15 amino acids. For the CDR3, the DNA is TGTGCCACCAGTGATGGACGGTCTAGAAATGAAAAACTGTTTTTT. It codes for CATSDGRSRNEKLFF.

In its sample, this clonotype was seen a few times. This chain connects TRBV14 to TRBJ2-1; 7 nucleotides match TRBD2. Germline V gene lookup returns CDR1 SGHDN and CDR2 FVKESK. CDR3 length: 15 residues. Trimming cost V 4 bases and J 0 bases; bases outside gene matches: 3. The CDR3 DNA is TGTGCCAGCAGCCCAGGCGGGGGCTCCTACAATGAGCAGTTCTTC. Its translation: CASSPGGGSYNEQFF.

This clonotype was counted between two and nine times. V gene TRBV7-8 combines with J gene TRBJ2-5; 12 bases map to TRBD2. CDR1 SGHVS and CDR2 FQNEAQ come from the germline V gene. CDR3 length: 18 residues. V lost 1 base to trimming and J lost 1 base; unmatched junction nucleotides: 7. The CDR3 DNA sequence: TGTGCCAGCAGCTTAGGGACTAGCGGGATTACCCCCCAAGAGACCCAGTACTTC. The encoded protein is CASSLGTSGITPQETQYF.

This clonotype was recorded at least ten times. The chain is built from TRBV5-1 and TRBJ2-1, with TRBD1 identical over 8 bases. This CDR3 has 16 amino acids. The V segment lost 0 bases and the J segment 2 bases; nucleotides outside the gene matches: 4. From germline, CDR1 is SGHRS and CDR2 YFSETQ. The CDR3 DNA is TGCGCCAGCAGCTTGGCGGCAGGGGGCCCCTACAATGAGCAGTTCTTC. It codes for CASSLAAGGPYNEQFF. Variable domain in full (rest from reference TRBV5-1 and TRBJ2-1): KAGVTQTPRYLIKTRGQQVTLSCSPISGHRSVSWYQQTPGQGLQFLFEYFSETQRNKGNFPGRFSGRQFSNSRSEMNVSTLELGDSALYLCASSLAAGGPYNEQFFGPGTRLTVL.

This clonotype was recorded many times. The chain has TRBV27 and TRBJ1-1; perhaps TRBD1 as D (5 bases). Germline V gives CDR1 MNHEY, CDR2 SMNVEV (reference sequence). The germline V and J ends were trimmed by 7 bases and 1 base, with 19 bases remaining between them. This CDR3 spans 16 amino acids. The CDR3: CASTNKPGRGNTEAFF. Written as DNA, the CDR3 is TGTGCCAGCACTAATAAGCCGGGACGGGGGAACACTGAAGCTTTCTTT.

In this sample, this clonotype turned up many times. The V call is TRBV12-3 or TRBV12-4, the J call TRBJ1-2, with D perhaps TRBD1 (5 bases). With 6 bases removed from V and 1 base from J, the gap between germline ends came to 12 bases. The CDR3 length is 14 residues. Written as DNA, the CDR3 is TGTGCCAGCAGCCGGGACCGCTTTAACTATGGCTACACCTTC. Protein sequence: CASSRDRFNYGYTF.

This clonotype turned up a few times. The genes are TRBV18 and TRBJ1-4; possible D gene TRBD1, 5 bases. The CDR3 length is 14 residues. Germline V gives CDR1 KGHSH, CDR2 LQKENI. V was pared by 5 bases and J by 8 bases, with 15 bases between. The CDR3 sequence is CASSAPLGEEKLFF. DNA for the CDR3: TGTGCCAGCTCAGCCCCCTTGGGGGAAGAAAAACTGTTTTTT.

This chain uses TRBV6-1 with TRBJ2-3; no clear D. This CDR3 region has 14 residues. The V and J ends lost 7 bases and 6 bases respectively, with 17 bases between them. CDR1 and CDR2 from the germline V gene are MNHNS and SASEGT. The CDR3 nucleotides read TGTGCCAGCATAGCCCAGCTGGGATTGGATACGCAGTATTTT. Protein sequence: CASIAQLGLDTQYF.

The chain recombines TRBV6-5 with TRBJ2-7, with 8 bases matching TRBD1. With 6 bases clipped from V and 5 bases from J, the junction kept 9 bases outside the gene matches. Germline CDR1 is MNHEY and CDR2 is SVGAGI. The CDR3 spans 14 residues. CDR3 nucleotides: TGTGCCAGCAGACCTTCAGGGGGCCCCGACGAGCAGTACTTC. Its protein is CASRPSGGPDEQYF.

The chain uses TRBV20-1 and TRBJ2-2; D may be TRBD1 (6 bases). The CDR3 has 15 amino acids. From germline, CDR1 is DFQATT and CDR2 SNEGSKA (reference sequence). V shed 6 bases and J shed 7 bases, with 21 bases lying between them. CDR3 DNA sequence: TGCAGTGCCGAGAAACAGGGTTCTGAAATCGGGGAGCTGTTTTTT. Its protein product is CSAEKQGSEIGELFF.

This clonotype came up a few times. CDR3 nucleotides: TGTGCCAGCAGCCCCGGACAGGGTGAAAAACTGTTTTTT. Its protein is CASSPGQGEKLFF. This sequence joins TRBV7-2 and TRBJ1-4, with 8 nucleotides matching TRBD1. The CDR3 extends over 13 amino acids. In germline, CDR1 is SGHTA, CDR2 FQGNSA. V trimming: 5 bases; J trimming: 7 bases; junction bases outside the gene matches: 3.

The chain carries TRBV21-1 and TRBJ2-7; the table's D call TRBD2 went unverified against the DNA. TRBV21-1 is a recognized pseudogene. This CDR3 is built from 15 residues. CDR3 nucleotides: TGTGCCAGCAGGAAAAGGGAGGATCGCTCCTACGAGCAGTACTTC. Translated, it gives CASRKREDRSYEQYF.

The gene calls are TRBV30 and TRBJ1-6; no firm D call. With 5 bases removed from V and 10 bases from J, the gap between germline ends came to 12 bases. The V gene's germline CDR1 is GTSNPN and CDR2 SVGIG (reference sequence). This CDR3 spans 12 amino acids. The CDR3 DNA reads as TGTGCCTGGGGCCCACTCGGATCACCCCTCCACTTT. Its protein product is CAWGPLGSPLHF.

This clonotype has just a few counts. The rearrangement links TRBV29-1 to TRBJ2-3; D may be TRBD1 (6 bases). With 3 bases removed from V and 5 bases from J, the gap between germline ends came to 15 bases. This CDR3 has 14 residues. Germline loops: CDR1 SQVTM, CDR2 ANQGSEA. CDR3 sequence (DNA): TGCAGCGTTGACGCAGGGGCGGTTGTAGATACGCAGTATTTT. Translated: CSVDAGAVVDTQYF.

CDR3 DNA: TGTGCCAGCAGCTTAGTCCCGGCGGGAGGATCCCAAGAGACCCAGTACTTC. This encodes CASSLVPAGGSQETQYF. The chain has TRBV7-2 and TRBJ2-5, with 8 bases aligning to TRBD2. CDR1 and CDR2 from the germline V gene are SGHTA and FQGNSA. The CDR3 loop spans 17 amino acids. With 1 base clipped from V and 1 base from J, the junction kept 8 bases outside the gene matches.